The 9 T cell receptor beta chains below were found in one sample sequenced in a study of blood T cell repertoires in COVID-19. Sequenced by immunoSEQ multiplex PCR; TCRdb stores in-frame clones only, minus some. The sample carries 350,000 to 400,000 clones, roughly 86% recorded once. Sequencing was carried out using PBMCs or T cells enriched from blood (not recorded which). The receptors shown here come from a woman in her 30s who had recovered from COVID-19.

CDR3 sequence (DNA): TGTGCCAGCAGCGTCGACAGGGACACCCAGCGGGCTTTCTTT. This encodes CASSVDRDTQRAFF. V usage is TRBV2 and J usage is TRBJ1-1; TRBD1 aligns across 7 bases. The germline gives CDR1 SNHLY, CDR2 FYNNEI. Trimming at V came to 6 bases and at J to 11 bases, leaving 15 bases not matched to a gene. The CDR3 is made up of 14 amino acids.

V usage is TRBV7-7 and J usage is TRBJ2-5; 13 bases fit TRBD2. J gave up 4 bases and V 5 bases, and 4 bases lay outside the gene matches. CDR1 SSHAT and CDR2 FNYEAQ come from the germline V gene (reference sequence). The CDR3 is 15 amino acids. CDR3 sequence: CASSDGLAGVETQYF. The CDR3 bases are TGTGCCAGCAGCGACGGACTAGCGGGGGTAGAGACCCAGTACTTC.

The V gene is TRBV27, the J gene TRBJ2-7; 11 bases line up with TRBD2. The ends lost 5 bases at V and 3 bases at J; junction bases unmatched: 6. This CDR3 region has 15 residues. CDR1 is MNHEY, CDR2 SMNVEV, per germline (reference sequence). This CDR3 is CASSPTSGRLYEQYF. CDR3 DNA sequence: TGTGCCAGCAGTCCAACTAGCGGGAGACTCTACGAGCAGTACTTC.

The gene calls are TRBV19 and TRBJ2-2; D call uncertain. CDR3 length: 15 amino acids. Germline CDR1 reads LNHDA; CDR2 reads SQIVND (reference sequence). Trimming stripped 6 bases from V and 0 bases from J, with 11 bases between. The CDR3 DNA reads TGTGCCAGTAGGGTGGGCGCCTCGAACACCGGGGAGCTGTTTTTT. Its translation is CASRVGASNTGELFF.

This clone came up once. The rearrangement joins TRBV12-3 or TRBV12-4 to TRBJ1-1; TRBD1 is a possible D gene (5 bases). The V end lost 2 bases, the J end lost 6 bases, and 10 bases lay between the germline ends. The CDR3 runs to 13 residues. The DNA of the CDR3 is TGTGCCAGCAGTTTAAGCAGGGTAGCTGAAGCTTTCTTT. Translation gives CASSLSRVAEAFF.

The J gene is TRBJ1-1, the V gene TRBV11-2; 8 positions agree with TRBD1. The germline CDR1 and CDR2 sequences are SGHAT and FQNNGV. V gave up 3 bases and J gave up 3 bases; unmatched junction bases: 9. The CDR3 contains 16 residues. The CDR3 is CASSFLRGRGHTEAFF. For the CDR3, the DNA is TGTGCCAGCAGCTTCCTCAGGGGGCGTGGGCACACTGAAGCTTTCTTT.

The chain employs TRBV28 and TRBJ1-3; D perhaps matches TRBD1 (6 bases). The CDR3 length is 16 residues. Germline V gene lookup returns CDR1 MDHEN and CDR2 SYDVKM. Trimming left V 6 bases short and J 0 bases short, with 15 bases between. Here the CDR3 reads CASRIGGVSSGNTIYF. The CDR3 region has the DNA TGTGCCAGCAGGATAGGGGGAGTGAGCTCTGGAAACACCATATATTTT.

The chain has TRBV7-2 and TRBJ2-1; TRBD1 aligns across 9 bases. The V gene end was trimmed by 5 bases and the J gene end by 5 bases; junction bases not matched to a gene: 10. This CDR3 is built from 16 residues. CDR1 SGHTA and CDR2 FQGNSA come from the germline V gene. In nucleotides, the CDR3 is TGTGCCAGCAGCCTGTGGGTCGACAGGGGGAACAATGAGCAGTTCTTC. As protein: CASSLWVDRGNNEQFF.

J is TRBJ2-7 and V is TRBV28; 10 bases align to TRBD2. Germline V gene sequence: CDR1 MDHEN, CDR2 SYDVKM. V trimming: 4 bases; J trimming: 0 bases; junction bases outside the gene matches: 6. There are 16 residues in the CDR3. CDR3 bases: TGTGCCAGCAGTTCAACCGGGACTAGCGACTCCTACGAGCAGTACTTC. It is translated as CASSSTGTSDSYEQYF.